The 16 T cell receptor beta chains below were found in one sample sequenced in a study of blood T cells in healthy people across ages. The second PCR ran about 6 to 11 cycles with a sample-barcoded 5' primer and J-beta primers. TCRdb recomputed calls from the 5' RACE reads with MiXCR, one row per CDR3 protein. The table has over a million distinct CDR3 sequences, around 25% seen once. These sequences were also reported in another study, on T cells of mothers and their children.

Material: blood. The source is a girl aged 2 to 9 in good health.

This clonotype was observed a few times. The chain recombines TRBV9 with TRBJ2-1; tentatively, D is TRBD2 (7 bases). The CDR3 totals 13 residues. From germline, CDR1 is SGDLS and CDR2 YYNGEE. The V gene lost 2 bases and the J gene lost 7 bases, with 10 bases spanning the gap. In nucleotides, the CDR3 is TGTGCCAGCAGCGTCGAGGGGGGGAATGAGCAGTTCTTC. It yields the protein CASSVEGGNEQFF.

In its sample, this clonotype was seen once. This rearrangement joins TRBV11-3 to TRBJ2-5; 8 positions match TRBD1. The J call could be wrong; TRBJ2-7 is a better fit for the DNA end. Germline CDR1 SGHNT, CDR2 YENEEA. The CDR3 has 15 amino acids. CDR3 residues: CASSLQGAPGYEQYF. CDR3 sequence (DNA): TGTGCCAGCAGCTTACAGGGGGCACCGGGCTACGAGCAGTACTTC.

This clonotype was counted ten times or more. J is TRBJ2-5 and V is TRBV20-1; maybe TRBD2 (6 bases). The J call is doubtful: the DNA matches TRBJ2-1 better. The CDR3 is 13 residues long. Germline-derived CDR1 and CDR2 are DFQATT and SNEGSKA (reference sequence). The CDR3 sequence is CSATPRGFETQFF. CDR3 sequence (DNA): TGCAGTGCTACCCCCCGGGGGTTCGAGACCCAGTTCTTC.

This clonotype was found a few times. CDR3 amino acids: CSVERNSYNEQYF. For the CDR3, the DNA is TGCAGCGTTGAGCGGAACTCCTACAATGAGCAGTACTTC. This chain joins TRBV29-1 and TRBJ2-7; D not resolved. V lost 3 bases, J lost 7 bases, and 16 bases lay in between. Germline V gene lookup returns CDR1 SQVTM and CDR2 ANQGSEA. The CDR3 length is 13 residues.

This clonotype was found a few times. The J gene is TRBJ2-5, the V gene TRBV12-3 or TRBV12-4; 10 bases match TRBD2. With 5 bases clipped from V and 7 bases from J, the junction kept 13 bases outside the gene matches. This CDR3 has 16 residues. The CDR3 reads CASSPLASGSDATQYF. CDR3 bases: TGTGCCAGCAGTCCTCTGGCTAGCGGGAGTGACGCGACCCAGTACTTC.

This chain links TRBV15 with TRBJ1-5, with D possibly TRBD1 on 6 matching bases. Trimming pared 0 bases from V and 2 bases from J, leaving 17 bases between. This CDR3 has 18 amino acids. Germline V CDR1 and CDR2: LNHNV, YYDKDF (reference sequence). CDR3 DNA: TGTGCCACCAGCAGAGATGAGCGACAGGTGGGGGGCAATCAGCCCCAGCATTTT. As protein: CATSRDERQVGGNQPQHF. Full variable domain (remainder filled in from reference TRBV15 and TRBJ1-5): DAMVIQNPRYQVTQFGKPVTLSCSQTLNHNVMYWYQQKSSQAPKLLFHYYDKDFNNEADTPDNFQSRRPNTSFCFLDIRSPGLGDTAMYLCATSRDERQVGGNQPQHFGDGTRLSIL.

The chain is built from TRBV25-1 and TRBJ2-4, with D perhaps TRBD1 or TRBD2 (5 bases each). The CDR3 consists of 13 residues. Trimming removed 7 bases at V and 4 bases at J, with 11 bases between. Germline loops: CDR1 MGHDK, CDR2 SYGVNS. The CDR3 nucleotides read TGTGCCAGCAAAGATGGGGGAAAAAACATTCAGTACTTC. This codes for CASKDGGKNIQYF.

A few counts support this clonotype. The genes are TRBV4-2 and TRBJ1-4; D is ambiguous. The V and J ends lost 2 bases and 0 bases respectively, with 4 bases between them. The CDR3 loop spans 14 amino acids. Germline V gene data show CDR1 as LGHNA and CDR2 as YNFKEQ. CDR3 DNA sequence: TGTGCCAGCAGCCAACGTGCAACTAATGAAAAACTGTTTTTT. Protein product: CASSQRATNEKLFF.

DNA for the CDR3: TGTGCCAGCAGTCCATCCACAGGGGGCACTGAAGCTTTCTTT. Its translation is CASSPSTGGTEAFF. The rearrangement uses TRBV28 and TRBJ1-1; 8 nucleotides match TRBD1. Germline trimming cut 5 bases from V and 4 bases from J; bases unmatched to any gene: 6. The CDR3 is 14 residues long. Germline CDR1 MDHEN, CDR2 SYDVKM.

In this sample, this clonotype turned up many times. This chain uses TRBV7-2 with TRBJ1-3; D is possibly TRBD1 (5 bases). The CDR3 spans 17 residues. Per germline, CDR1 SGHTA and CDR2 FQGNSA. Trimming stripped 2 bases from V and 0 bases from J, with 14 bases between. The CDR3 loop is CASSLFSGISSGNTIYF. In nucleotides, the CDR3 is TGTGCCAGCAGCTTATTTTCAGGGATATCCTCTGGAAACACCATATATTTT.

This clonotype was found a few times. The chain recombines TRBV12-3 or TRBV12-4 with TRBJ2-2; D is possibly TRBD2 (6 bases). Trimming cost V 3 bases and J 6 bases, with 17 bases left between them. The CDR3 extends over 16 amino acids. CDR3 loop: CASSLFMGLRPGELFF. DNA for the CDR3: TGTGCCAGCAGTTTGTTTATGGGACTCCGTCCCGGGGAGCTGTTTTTT.

This clonotype was picked up a small number of times. The chain links TRBV28 to TRBJ2-4, with D unclear. The V end was cut by 4 bases, the J end by 9 bases, with 7 bases between. The germline gives CDR1 MDHEN, CDR2 SYDVKM. The CDR3 is 11 residues long. The CDR3 here is CASSSKAIQYF. CDR3 in DNA: TGTGCCAGCAGTTCGAAAGCCATTCAGTACTTC.

There are a few counts of this clonotype. J is TRBJ1-5 and V is TRBV6-6; 7 nucleotides line up with TRBD1. The CDR3 loop spans 16 amino acids. Looked up from germline, CDR1 is MNHNY and CDR2 is SVGAGI (reference sequence). V was pared by 2 bases and J by 4 bases, with 8 bases of the junction left unmatched. CDR3 loop: CASSYEWAGGNQPQHF. DNA for the CDR3: TGTGCCAGCAGTTACGAGTGGGCAGGGGGGAATCAGCCCCAGCATTTT.

This clonotype was found a few times. CDR3 sequence (DNA): TGTGCCAGCAGCTTAGCCCTCTCGGGTAGCGGGGGACAAGAGACCCAGTACTTC. This translates into CASSLALSGSGGQETQYF. The gene calls are TRBV11-3 and TRBJ2-1; 9 bases fit TRBD2. The J call may be mistaken, given a closer DNA end match to TRBJ2-5. Germline CDR1 SGHNT, CDR2 YENEEA. This CDR3 comprises 18 residues.

V gene TRBV29-1 combines with J gene TRBJ2-5; D is uncertain. V was cut by 6 bases and J by 5 bases, with 13 bases left in between. The CDR3 length is 12 residues. Germline V gene data show CDR1 as SQVTM and CDR2 as ANQGSEA. The CDR3 nucleotides are TGCAGCGTAGTAGACGAATGGGAGACCCAGTACTTC. Encoded protein: CSVVDEWETQYF. The whole variable domain, remainder taken from reference TRBV29-1 and TRBJ2-5, is SAVISQKPSRDICQRGTSLTIQCQVDSQVTMMFWYRQQPGQSLTLIATANQGSEATYESGFVIDKFPISRPNLTFSTLTVSNMSPEDSSIYLCSVVDEWETQYFGPGTRLLVL.

This clonotype appeared a few times. This sequence joins TRBV7-9 and TRBJ1-3; D possibly corresponds to TRBD1 (6 bases). CDR1 is SEHNR and CDR2 is FQNEAQ in the germline V gene (reference sequence). The CDR3 runs to 16 residues. Between the trimmed V and J ends, which lost 8 bases and 0 bases, there was a span of 17 bases. The CDR3 coding sequence is TGTGCCAGCCAATGGGGGGGCACAGTCTCTGGAAACACCATATATTTT. Its translation is CASQWGGTVSGNTIYF.